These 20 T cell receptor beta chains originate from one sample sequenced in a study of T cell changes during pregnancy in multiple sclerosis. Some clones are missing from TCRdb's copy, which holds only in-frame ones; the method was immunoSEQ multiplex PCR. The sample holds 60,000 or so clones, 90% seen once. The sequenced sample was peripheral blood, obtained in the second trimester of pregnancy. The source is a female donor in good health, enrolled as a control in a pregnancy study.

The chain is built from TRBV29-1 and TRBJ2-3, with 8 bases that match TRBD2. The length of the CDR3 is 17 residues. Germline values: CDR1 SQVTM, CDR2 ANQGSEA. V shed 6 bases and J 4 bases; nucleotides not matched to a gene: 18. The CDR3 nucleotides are TGCAGCGTCCCAAAATCGGCCAGCGGGAGTGTTCCAGATACGCAGTATTTT. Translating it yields CSVPKSASGSVPDTQYF.

CDR3 in DNA: TGTGCCAGCCAAGAGGGCCACGGCGCAGATACGCAGTATTTT. This translates into CASQEGHGADTQYF. The V call is TRBV6-5, the J call TRBJ2-3; possibly TRBD2 for D (5 bases). The CDR3 length is 14 residues. Germline V CDR1 and CDR2: MNHEY, SVGAGI. V gave up 8 bases and J gave up 4 bases, with 16 bases separating them.

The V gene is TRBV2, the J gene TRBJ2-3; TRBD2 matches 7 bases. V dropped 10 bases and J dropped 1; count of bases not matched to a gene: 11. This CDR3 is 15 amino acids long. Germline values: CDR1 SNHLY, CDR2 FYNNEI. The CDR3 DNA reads TGTGCCACTAGTGCATATACTAGCGGCACAGATACGCAGTATTTT. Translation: CATSAYTSGTDTQYF.

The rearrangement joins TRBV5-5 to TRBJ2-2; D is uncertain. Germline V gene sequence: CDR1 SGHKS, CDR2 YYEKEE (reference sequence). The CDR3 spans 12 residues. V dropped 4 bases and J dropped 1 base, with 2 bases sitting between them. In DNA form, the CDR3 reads TGTGCCAGCAGCCAGAACACCGGGGAGCTGTTTTTT. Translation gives CASSQNTGELFF.

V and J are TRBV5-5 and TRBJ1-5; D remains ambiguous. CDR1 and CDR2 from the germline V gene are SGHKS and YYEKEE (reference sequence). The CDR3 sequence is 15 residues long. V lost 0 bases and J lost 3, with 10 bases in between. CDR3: CASSLEAAANQPQHF. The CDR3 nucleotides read TGTGCCAGCAGCTTGGAGGCGGCAGCCAATCAGCCCCAGCATTTT.

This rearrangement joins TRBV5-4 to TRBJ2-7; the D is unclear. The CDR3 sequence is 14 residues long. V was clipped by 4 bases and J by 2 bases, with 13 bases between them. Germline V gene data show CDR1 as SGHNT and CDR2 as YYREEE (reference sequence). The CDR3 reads CASSLLAQPYEQYF. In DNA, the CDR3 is TGTGCCAGCAGCCTTCTTGCACAGCCCTACGAGCAGTACTTC.

CDR3 DNA: TGCGCCAGCAGCCAGAGGAGGTATCAGCCCCAGCATTTT. This gives the protein CASSQRRYQPQHF. The rearrangement links TRBV4-1 to TRBJ1-5, with unresolved D. The V gene lost 3 bases and the J gene lost 5 bases, with 8 bases spanning the gap. The CDR3 length is 13 residues. The V gene's germline CDR1 is MGHRA and CDR2 YSYEKL.

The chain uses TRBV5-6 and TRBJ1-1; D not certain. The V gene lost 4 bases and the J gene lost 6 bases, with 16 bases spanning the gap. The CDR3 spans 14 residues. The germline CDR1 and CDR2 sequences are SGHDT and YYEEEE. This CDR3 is CASSPPNWRAEAFF. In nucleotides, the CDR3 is TGTGCCAGCAGCCCTCCGAATTGGAGAGCTGAAGCTTTCTTT.

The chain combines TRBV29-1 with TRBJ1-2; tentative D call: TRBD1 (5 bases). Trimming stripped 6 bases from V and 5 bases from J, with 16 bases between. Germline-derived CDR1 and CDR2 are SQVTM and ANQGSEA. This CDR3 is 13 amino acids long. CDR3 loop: CSVPTDPTYGYTF. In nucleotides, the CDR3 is TGCAGCGTCCCGACAGATCCCACTTATGGCTACACCTTC.

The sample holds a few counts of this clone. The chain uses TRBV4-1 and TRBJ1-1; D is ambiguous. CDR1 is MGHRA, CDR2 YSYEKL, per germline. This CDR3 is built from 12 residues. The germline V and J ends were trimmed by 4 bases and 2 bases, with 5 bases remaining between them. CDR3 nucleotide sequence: TGCGCCAGCAGCCCCTCTAACACTGAAGCTTTCTTT. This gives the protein CASSPSNTEAFF.

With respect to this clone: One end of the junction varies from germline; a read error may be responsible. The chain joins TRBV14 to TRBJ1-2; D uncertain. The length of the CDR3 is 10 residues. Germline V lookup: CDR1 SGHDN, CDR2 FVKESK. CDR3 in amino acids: CASSQDLAAF. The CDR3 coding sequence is TGTGCCAGCAGCCAAGATCTAGCAGCCTTC. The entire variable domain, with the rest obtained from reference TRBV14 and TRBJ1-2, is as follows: EAGVTQFPSHSVIEKGQTVTLRCDPISGHDNLYWYRRVMGKEIKFLLHFVKESKQDESGMPNNRFLAERTGGTYSTLKVQPAELEDSGVYFCASSQDLAAFGSGTRLTVV.

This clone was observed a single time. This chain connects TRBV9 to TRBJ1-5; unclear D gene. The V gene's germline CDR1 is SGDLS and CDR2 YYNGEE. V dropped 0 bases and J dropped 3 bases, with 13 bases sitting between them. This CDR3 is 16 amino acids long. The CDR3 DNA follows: TGTGCCAGCAGCGTAGGGGTCGGCGGGGTCAATCAGCCCCAGCATTTT. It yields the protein CASSVGVGGVNQPQHF.

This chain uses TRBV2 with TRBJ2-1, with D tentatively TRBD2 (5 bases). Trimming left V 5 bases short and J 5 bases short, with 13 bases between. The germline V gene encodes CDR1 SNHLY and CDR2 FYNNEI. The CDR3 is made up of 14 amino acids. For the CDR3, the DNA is TGTGCCAGCAGTACCATACCTAGCAACAATGAGCAGTTCTTC. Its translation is CASSTIPSNNEQFF.

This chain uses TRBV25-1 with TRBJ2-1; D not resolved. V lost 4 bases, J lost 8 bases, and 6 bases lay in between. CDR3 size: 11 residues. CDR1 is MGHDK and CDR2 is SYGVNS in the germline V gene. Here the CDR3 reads CASSAPHEQFF. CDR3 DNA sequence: TGTGCCAGCAGTGCCCCTCATGAGCAGTTCTTC.

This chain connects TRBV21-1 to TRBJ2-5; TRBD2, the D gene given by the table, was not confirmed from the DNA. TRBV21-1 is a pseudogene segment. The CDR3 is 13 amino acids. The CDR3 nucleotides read TGTGCCAGCAGCCCCAACTGCTCCGAGACCCAGTACTTC. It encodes CASSPNCSETQYF.

CDR3 coding DNA: TGTGCCAGCAGTGTCAGGGAAGGCACTGAAGCTTTCTTT. Its translation: CASSVREGTEAFF. V usage is TRBV25-1 and J usage is TRBJ1-1; weak D call: TRBD1 (5 bases). This CDR3 spans 13 amino acids. Per germline, CDR1 MGHDK and CDR2 SYGVNS. V lost 4 bases to trimming and J lost 4 bases, with 10 bases between them.

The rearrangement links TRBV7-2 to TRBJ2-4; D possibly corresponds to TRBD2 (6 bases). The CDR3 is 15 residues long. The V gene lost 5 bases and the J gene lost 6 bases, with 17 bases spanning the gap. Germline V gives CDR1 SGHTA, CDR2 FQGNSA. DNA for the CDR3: TGTGCCAGCAGCCAAGGAGGCGGGATCCTAAACATTCAGTACTTC. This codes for CASSQGGGILNIQYF. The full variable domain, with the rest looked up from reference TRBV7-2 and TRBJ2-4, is GAGVSQSPSNKVTEKGKDVELRCDPISGHTALYWYRQSLGQGLEFLIYFQGNSAPDKSGLPSDRFSAERTGGSVSTLTIQRTQQEDSAVYLCASSQGGGILNIQYFGAGTRLSVL.

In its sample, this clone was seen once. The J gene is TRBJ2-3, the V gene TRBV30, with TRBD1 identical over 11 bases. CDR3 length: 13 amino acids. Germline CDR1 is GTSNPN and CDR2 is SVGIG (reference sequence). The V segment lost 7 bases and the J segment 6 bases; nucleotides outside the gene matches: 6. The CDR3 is CALDRGPGDTQYF. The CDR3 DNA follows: TGTGCCTTGGACAGGGGGCCGGGGGATACGCAGTATTTT.

The CDR3 region has the DNA TGTGCCAGCAGACCCGACAGGCTGAACTACAATGAGCAGTTCTTC. Translated: CASRPDRLNYNEQFF. The rearrangement links TRBV28 to TRBJ2-1; D possibly corresponds to TRBD1 (6 bases). The V gene lost 6 bases and the J gene lost 3 bases, with 15 bases spanning the gap. This CDR3 has 15 amino acids. The germline gives CDR1 MDHEN, CDR2 SYDVKM. Combining the CDR3 with reference TRBV28 and TRBJ2-1 gives the whole variable domain DVKVTQSSRYLVKRTGEKVFLECVQDMDHENMFWYRQDPGLGLRLIYFSYDVKMKEKGDIPEGYSVSREKKERFSLILESASTNQTSMYLCASRPDRLNYNEQFFGPGTRLTVL.

The CDR3 DNA reads TGTGCCAGCAGCCAAGACGGGGAAGCCTACGAGCAGTACTTC. Amino acid sequence: CASSQDGEAYEQYF. The gene calls are TRBV4-2 and TRBJ2-7; maybe TRBD2 (5 bases). This CDR3 is built from 14 residues. Germline loops: CDR1 LGHNA, CDR2 YNFKEQ. Trimming took 0 bases from V and 2 from J, leaving 8 bases between them.